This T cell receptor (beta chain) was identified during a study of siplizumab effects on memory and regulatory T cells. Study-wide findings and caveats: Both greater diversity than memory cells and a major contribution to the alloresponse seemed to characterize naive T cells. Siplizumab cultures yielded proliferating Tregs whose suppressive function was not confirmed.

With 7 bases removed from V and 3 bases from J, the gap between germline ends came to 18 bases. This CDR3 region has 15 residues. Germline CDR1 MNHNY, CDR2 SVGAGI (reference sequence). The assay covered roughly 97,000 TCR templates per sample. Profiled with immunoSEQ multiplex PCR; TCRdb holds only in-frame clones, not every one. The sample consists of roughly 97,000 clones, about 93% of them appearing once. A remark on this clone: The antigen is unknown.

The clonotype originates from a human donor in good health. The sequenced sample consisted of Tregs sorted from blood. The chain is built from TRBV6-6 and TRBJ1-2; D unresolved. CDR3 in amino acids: CASTSRRFLDYGYTF. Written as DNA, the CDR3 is TGTGCCAGCACCTCCCGAAGATTTCTAGACTATGGCTACACCTTC.